This TCR beta chain was found in a study of early T cells in non-severe SARS-CoV-2 infection. Study in general: Sequencing used unsorted whole-blood bulk RNA, so chains lack pairing.

The CDR3 has 15 amino acids. V dropped 3 bases and J dropped 3 bases, with 15 bases sitting between them. Germline V gene sequence: CDR1 SGHAT, CDR2 FQNNGV. Researchers tagged individual cDNA molecules with unique molecular identifiers. MiXCR, applied by TCRdb to the 5' RACE reads, yields one record per CDR3 protein. The sample has some 62,000 distinct CDR3 sequences; approximately 9% are singletons. The source is an adult who was a healthcare worker with PCR-confirmed SARS-CoV-2 infection or an uninfected control (not recorded which). The genes are TRBV11-2 and TRBJ2-7; D may be TRBD2 (6 bases). Sequencing was performed on whole blood. The CDR3 DNA reads as TGTGCCAGCAGCTTGGGGGTTAGCGGAGTCTACGAGCAGTACGTC. Its translation is CASSLGVSGVYEQYV.